This T cell receptor beta chain originates from a study of blood T cell repertoires in COVID-19. Study-level information: Italy, Spain and the United States were the sources of the convalescent and acute COVID-19 samples. PBMCs, B-cell-depleted T cells, or T cells were the source of the cDNA or gDNA that made up the material.

In the authors' methods: Amplifying reference gene primers gave estimates of nucleated cell counts. TCRdb keeps only in-frame clones here, not all; method: immunoSEQ multiplex PCR. V, J and clone size derive from that table, while D and trimming were established from the DNA sequence. This table holds roughly 170,000 clones, under 90% found once. The germline CDR1 and CDR2 sequences are SGHRS and YFSETQ. The CDR3 runs to 12 residues. Trimming took off 3 bases at V and 7 bases at J, with 8 bases between the two ends. The receptor's source is a human donor in a cohort sampled during active COVID-19. The chain uses TRBV5-1 and TRBJ2-1; possibly TRBD2 for D (5 bases). The source material was peripheral blood. This CDR3 reads CASSSPGNEQFF. The CDR3 coding sequence is TGCGCCAGCAGCTCCCCGGGGAATGAGCAGTTCTTC.